The clone carrying this TCR beta chain has a handful of counts. Its cognate antigen is unknown. The data stem from a study of T-cell memory formation after mild COVID-19. At the level of the study: Largely, TCR clusters stayed within a single donor.

Study conclusions and caveats: Contracting CD8+ clones were enriched in EMRA, CD4+ mainly in CM and EM.

TCRdb re-called the 5' RACE reads with MiXCR, one entry per CDR3 protein. In the table there are hundreds of thousands of distinct CDR3 sequences, 20% to 30% of which are singletons. CDR1 is SGDLS, CDR2 YYNGEE, per germline. V dropped 0 bases and J dropped 1 base, with 13 bases sitting between them. The CDR3 sequence is 16 residues long. The chain joins TRBV9 to TRBJ2-5, with D perhaps given as TRBD1 or TRBD2 (5 bases each). The TCR originated in an adult woman who had mild COVID-19 (a few samples of this study predate the infection). Cell type and time point are not known. Sequencing was done on a sample of PBMCs or a T cell subset sorted from them (not recorded which). The chain's CDR3 is CASSVGGGRTQETQYF. The DNA of the CDR3 is TGTGCCAGCAGCGTAGGTGGGGGTAGAACCCAAGAGACCCAGTACTTC.